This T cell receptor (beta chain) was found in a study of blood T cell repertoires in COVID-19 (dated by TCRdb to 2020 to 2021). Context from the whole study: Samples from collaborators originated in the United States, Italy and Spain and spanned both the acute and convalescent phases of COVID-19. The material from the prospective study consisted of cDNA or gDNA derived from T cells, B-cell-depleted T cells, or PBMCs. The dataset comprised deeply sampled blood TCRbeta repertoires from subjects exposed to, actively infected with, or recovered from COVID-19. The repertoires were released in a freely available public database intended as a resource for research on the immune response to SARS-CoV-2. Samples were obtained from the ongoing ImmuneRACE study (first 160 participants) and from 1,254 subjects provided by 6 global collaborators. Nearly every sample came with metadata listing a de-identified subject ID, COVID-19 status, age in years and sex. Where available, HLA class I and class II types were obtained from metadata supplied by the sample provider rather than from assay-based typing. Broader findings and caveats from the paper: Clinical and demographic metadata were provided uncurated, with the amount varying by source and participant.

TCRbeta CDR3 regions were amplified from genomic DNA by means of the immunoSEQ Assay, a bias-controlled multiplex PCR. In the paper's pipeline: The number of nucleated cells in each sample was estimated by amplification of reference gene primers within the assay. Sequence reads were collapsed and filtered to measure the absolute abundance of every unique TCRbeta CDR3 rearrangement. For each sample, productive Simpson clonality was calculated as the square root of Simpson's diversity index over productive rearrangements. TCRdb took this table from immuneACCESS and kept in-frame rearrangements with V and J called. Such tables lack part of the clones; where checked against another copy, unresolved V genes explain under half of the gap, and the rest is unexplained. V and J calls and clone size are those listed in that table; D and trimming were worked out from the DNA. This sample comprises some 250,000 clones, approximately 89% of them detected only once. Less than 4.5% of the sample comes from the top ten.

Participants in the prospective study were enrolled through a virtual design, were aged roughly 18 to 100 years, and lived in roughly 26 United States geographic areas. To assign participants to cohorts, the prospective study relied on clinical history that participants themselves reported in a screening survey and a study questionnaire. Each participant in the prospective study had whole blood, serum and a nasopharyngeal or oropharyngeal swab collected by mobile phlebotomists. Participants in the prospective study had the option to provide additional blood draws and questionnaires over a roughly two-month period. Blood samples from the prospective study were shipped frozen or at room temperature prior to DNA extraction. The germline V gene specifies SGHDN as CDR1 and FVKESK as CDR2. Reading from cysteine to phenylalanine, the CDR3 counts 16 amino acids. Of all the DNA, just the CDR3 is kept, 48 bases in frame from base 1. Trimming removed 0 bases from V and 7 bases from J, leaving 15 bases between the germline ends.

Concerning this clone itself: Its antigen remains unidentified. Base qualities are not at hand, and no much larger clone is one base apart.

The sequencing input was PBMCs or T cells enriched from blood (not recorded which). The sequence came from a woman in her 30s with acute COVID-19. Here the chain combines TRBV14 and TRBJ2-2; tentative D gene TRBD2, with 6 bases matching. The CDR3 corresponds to CASSQDFGGYIGELFF. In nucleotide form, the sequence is TGTGCCAGCAGCCAAGATTTCGGGGGTTACATCGGGGAGCTGTTTTTT.